This T cell receptor beta chain was captured in a study of cytomegalovirus exposure and HLA in healthy donors. PCR primers comprised 60 Vbeta and 13 Jbeta primers. Profiled with immunoSEQ multiplex PCR; TCRdb holds only in-frame clones, not every one. The table records 200,000 to 300,000 clones, about 81% of them present only once. V dropped 4 bases and J dropped 1; count of bases not matched to a gene: 13. Germline lookup yields CDR1 SEHNR and CDR2 FQNEAQ (reference sequence). This CDR3 spans 18 amino acids. Study-level findings and limits: Because they were indistinguishable, some V segments, including TRBV6-2 and TRBV6-3, were excluded.

Comments on this clone: The antigen is undetermined.

The TCR originated in a woman aged 40 to 49 in good health and CMV-seropositive. The chain employs TRBV7-9 and TRBJ2-5; 9 bases align to TRBD2. Sequenced input: PBMCs. CDR3 nucleotide sequence: TGTGCCAGCAGCTCAGGCGGCTATGAAGCGGGGGGCCAAGAGACCCAGTACTTC. This sequence encodes CASSSGGYEAGGQETQYF. Based on the CDR3 plus reference TRBV7-9 and TRBJ2-5, the full variable domain is DTGVSQNPRHKITKRGQNVTFRCDPISEHNRLYWYRQTLGQGPEFLTYFQNEAQLEKSRLLSDRFSAERPKGSFSTLEIQRTEQGDSAMYLCASSSGGYEAGGQETQYFGPGTRLLVL.